The entry that follows covers one T cell receptor beta chain sequence. The antigen this receptor binds is unknown. Germline and junction disagree at one end, which may indicate a read error. Using the deep immunoSEQ assay, TCR CDR3 regions were amplified from genomic DNA by multiplex PCR. Genomic DNA extracted from each cell subset was distributed evenly over all wells of several immunoSEQ 96-well plates, and each plate served as one replicate. Each replicate PCR for sorted subsets received roughly 0.2 ug genomic DNA, equal to roughly 29,000 T cell genomes. Purified libraries were quantified with a Qubit 3.0 fluorometer, sized on a Bioanalyzer 2100, and re-quantified with the KAPA Library Quantification kit. Each immunoSEQ 96-well plate was sequenced on its own single-read 150-cycle Illumina NextSeq 550 flow cell. In the source study's methods: Because the immunoSEQ output held only junctional sequences and lacked quality scores, the filtering could not match the filtering applied to full-length reads. Sequences were annotated with PyIR, a Python wrapper for IgBLAST v1.9, using IMGT germline references to assign V/J genes and CDR3. Reads were filtered out if the reads had weak V/J assignments (E-value above 1e-6), no CDR3, stop codons, out-of-frame junctions, or ambiguous translated residues. A V3J clonotype was defined by an identical inferred V gene, J gene, and CDR3 amino acid sequence. Percentage overlap between repertoires was computed as shared unique clonotypes divided by the size of the smaller repertoire. Three approaches were used to assess repertoire richness: RTK rarefaction, the Chao1 estimator, and Recon v2.1 estimates of unobserved clonotypes. OLGA was used to compute generation probabilities for all TCRbeta clonotypes that the gDNA method yielded from a few donors. Entries here come from immuneACCESS through TCRdb and include only in-frame sequences with V and J called. Some clones fail to appear in such tables; in the studies checked, an unresolved V gene covers under half of the shortfall, and the cause of the remainder is unknown. The V and J calls and clone size were taken over from that table, and D and trimming were inferred from the DNA. Across this sample there are approximately 95,000 clones, with 67% seen only once. The biggest ten clones account for about 48% of the sample.

Sequences MNHNS (CDR1) and SASEGT (CDR2) are obtained from the germline V gene. There are 11 amino acids in the CDR3, from cysteine to phenylalanine inclusive. The read is trimmed to its CDR3 DNA, 33 bases read in frame from base 1. This sample is drawn from a study of shared clonotypes between healthy human individuals (TCRdb year 2020). Context from the whole study: Three men and two women, aged 18 to 49 years, made up the cohort. For each donor, CD4 naive and CD4 memory were each given three plates, CD8 naive was given two plates, and CD8 memory was given one plate. To estimate repertoire size and how much clonotypes are shared between individuals, the study performed deep sequencing of blood TCR repertoires from five healthy adults. To increase sequencing depth and limit assay-specific biases, TCR repertoire library preparation and sequencing were carried out by different laboratories using diverse techniques. Each donor's leukapheresis produced roughly between about 0.9 and 9.5 billion PBMCs.

General study outcomes and caveats: Larger estimated clonotype richness was generally found for naive subsets than for memory subsets. Pairwise subsampling indicated that sequencing depth was expected to affect the degree of clonotype sharing among donors. Compared with non-shared clonotypes, the clonotypes found in all four sorted-subset donors had higher generation probabilities. Even with the large sequencing depth, rarefaction of the sorted-subset datasets indicated that sequencing was incomplete. Across a handful of donors, 5% to 6% of naive CD4, roughly 3.5% of naive CD8, under 2.5% of memory CD4, and under 0.45% of memory CD8 clonotypes were shared. The genetic and exposure-history diversity represented was limited by the small number of donors. Sampling was restricted to blood, and TCR repertoires in tissue are likely to differ from TCR repertoires in blood.

The donors were healthy, HIV-negative adults with no recently reported acute infections or vaccinations. All donors were Caucasian adults living in Nashville, Tennessee, USA. The CD8 memory samples were a combination of magnetically selected CD45RO+ cells and CCR7-negative CD45RA+ effector memory (TemRA) cells. Blood was collected by leukapheresis, and PBMCs were isolated by Ficoll-Histopaque density gradient centrifugation and then cryopreserved in liquid nitrogen vapor phase. Analytical flow cytometry was used to check the purity and quantity of every magnetically sorted T cell population. Genomic DNA was isolated from each sorted fraction and quantified by UV absorbance on a Nanodrop 2000c.

Sequenced input: memory CD8+ T cells sorted from blood. The intended sense of this specimen's cell subset or site label: CD45RO+ cells pooled with CCR7-negative TemRA cells. In this chain, TRBV6-1 is recombined with TRBJ2-7; the D gene is not confidently resolved. The receptor was isolated from a man under 40 in good health. The CDR3 protein is CASSESYGQYF. The nucleotide sequence is given as TGTGCCAGCAGTGAGTCCTACGGGCAGTACTTC.